One T cell receptor beta chain is described in this entry. CFSE-labeled PBMCs were cultured six to seven days with peptide pools, each at about 1 ug/mL. The sort collected unfixed, live, CD56-CD19-CD16-CD3+CD4+ CFSE-low proliferating CD4 T cells. With 6 bases clipped from V and 6 bases from J, the junction kept 14 bases outside the gene matches. This CDR3 has 17 residues. Germline assignment: CDR1 MNHEY and CDR2 SVGAGI. The data derive from a study of Japanese encephalitis immunity and Zika vaccine responses. At the level of the study: Cells were stimulated with conserved or non-conserved ZIKV structural peptides, or JEV or YFV peptides.

TCRdb re-derived calls from the 5' RACE reads in MiXCR, one entry per CDR3 protein. Among over 150 distinct CDR3 sequences, roughly 4% were seen once, and the ten largest hold around 42%. This receptor was taken from an adult man who received an inactivated Zika virus vaccine. This chain links TRBV6-5 with TRBJ2-2; 9 positions match TRBD2. Sample: antigen-activated CD4+ T cells from blood, cultured, taken during a Zika inactivated vaccine study. CDR3 region: CASSPRPLAGGPGELFF. The DNA for the CDR3 is TGTGCCAGCAGCCCTAGACCTTTGGCGGGGGGGCCCGGGGAGCTGTTTTTT.